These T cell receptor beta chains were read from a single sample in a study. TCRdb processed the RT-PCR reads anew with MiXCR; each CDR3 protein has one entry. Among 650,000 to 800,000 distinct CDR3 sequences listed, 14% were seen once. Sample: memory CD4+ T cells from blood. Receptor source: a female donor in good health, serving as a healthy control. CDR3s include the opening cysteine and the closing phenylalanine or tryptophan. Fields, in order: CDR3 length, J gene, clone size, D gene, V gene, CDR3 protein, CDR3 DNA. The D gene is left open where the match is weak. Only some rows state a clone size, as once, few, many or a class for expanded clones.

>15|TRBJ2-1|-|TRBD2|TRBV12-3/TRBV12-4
CASSLALNGRVEKFF
TGTGCCAGCAGTTTAGCGCTCAACGGGAGGGTTGAGAAGTTCTTC
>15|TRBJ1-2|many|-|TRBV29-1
CSVEVWGTSLRGYTF
TGCAGCGTTGAAGTATGGGGGACCTCACTGCGGGGCTACACCTTC
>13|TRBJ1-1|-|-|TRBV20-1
CSAPPSGEVSAFF
TGCAGTGCCCCCCCGAGTGGGGAAGTTTCCGCTTTCTTT
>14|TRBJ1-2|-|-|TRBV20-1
CSGSVKRGARGYTF
TGCAGTGGTTCAGTGAAGCGGGGGGCGCGTGGCTACACCTTC
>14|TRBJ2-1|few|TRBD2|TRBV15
CATSRGLAGNEQFF
TGTGCCACCAGCAGAGGACTAGCAGGGAATGAGCAGTTCTTC
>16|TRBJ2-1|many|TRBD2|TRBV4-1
CASSQDPSGSISEQFF
TGCGCCAGCAGCCAAGATCCTAGCGGGAGTATTAGTGAGCAGTTCTTC
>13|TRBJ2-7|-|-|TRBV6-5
CASKSSTTYEQYF
TGTGCCAGCAAATCATCCACTACCTACGAGCAGTACTTC
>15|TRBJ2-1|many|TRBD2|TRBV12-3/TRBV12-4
CASSLQGGAVDEQFF
TGTGCCAGCAGTTTACAGGGAGGGGCAGTCGATGAGCAGTTCTTC
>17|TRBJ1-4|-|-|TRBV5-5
CASILAPRFGGNEKLFF
TGTGCCAGCATCCTAGCCCCCCGTTTTGGGGGGAATGAAAAACTGTTTTTT
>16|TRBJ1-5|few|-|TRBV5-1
CASSLSPHEGYQPQHF
TGCGCCAGCAGCTTAAGTCCCCACGAGGGGTATCAGCCCCAGCATTTT
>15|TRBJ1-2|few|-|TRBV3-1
CASSQAQTPNYGYTF
TGTGCCAGCAGCCAAGCTCAGACCCCGAACTATGGCTACACCTTC
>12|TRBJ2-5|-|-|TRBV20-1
CSARDHQETQYF
TGCAGTGCCCGGGACCATCAAGAGACCCAGTACTTC
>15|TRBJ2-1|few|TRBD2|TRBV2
CASRMTSAVYNEQFF
TGTGCCAGCAGGATGACTAGCGCAGTTTACAATGAGCAGTTCTTC
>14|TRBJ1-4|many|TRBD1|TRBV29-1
CSVDPGTGSEKLFF
TGCAGCGTCGATCCCGGGACAGGGAGCGAAAAACTGTTTTTT
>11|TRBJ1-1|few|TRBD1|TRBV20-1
CSRTGDTEAFF
TGCAGTCGAACAGGGGACACTGAAGCTTTCTTT
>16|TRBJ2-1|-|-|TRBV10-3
CATLRDGTSTYNEQFF
TGTGCCACTTTGAGGGACGGAACATCTACCTACAATGAGCAGTTCTTC
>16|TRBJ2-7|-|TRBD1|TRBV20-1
CSAPPGGTGNLYEQYF
TGCAGTGCTCCCCCTGGAGGGACAGGGAATCTGTACGAGCAGTACTTC
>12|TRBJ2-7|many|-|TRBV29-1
CSVEAQGYEQYF
TGCAGCGTTGAAGCACAGGGATACGAGCAGTACTTC
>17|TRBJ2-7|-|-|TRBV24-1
CATSGPSEEGRSYEQYF
TGTGCCACCAGTGGACCGTCCGAGGAGGGGAGATCCTACGAGCAGTACTTC
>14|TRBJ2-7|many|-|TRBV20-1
CSARNSGPSYEQYF
TGCAGTGCTAGGAATTCTGGGCCTTCCTACGAGCAGTACTTC
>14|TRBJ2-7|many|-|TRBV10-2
CASSDVVSSYEQYF
TGCGCCAGCAGTGACGTGGTTAGCTCCTACGAGCAGTACTTC
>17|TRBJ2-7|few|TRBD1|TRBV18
CASSPRKIGTGSSEQYF
TGTGCCAGCTCACCAAGAAAAATCGGGACAGGGTCGAGCGAGCAGTACTTC
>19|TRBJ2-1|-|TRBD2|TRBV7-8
CASSTGTSGNPHIYNEQFF
TGTGCCAGCAGCACCGGGACTAGCGGGAACCCCCATATTTACAATGAGCAGTTCTTC
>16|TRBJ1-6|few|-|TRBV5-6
CASRVFGSRVHSPLHF
TGTGCCAGCAGAGTTTTCGGGTCCAGGGTACATTCACCCCTCCACTTT
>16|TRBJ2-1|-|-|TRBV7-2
CASSSLAGIFGNEQFF
TGTGCCAGCAGCTCCCTGGCAGGGATTTTTGGGAATGAGCAGTTCTTC
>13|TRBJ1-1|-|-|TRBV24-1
CATSRDMNTEAFF
TGTGCCACCAGCAGGGATATGAACACTGAAGCTTTCTTT
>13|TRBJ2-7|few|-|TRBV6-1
CASSESRAYEQYF
TGTGCCAGCAGTGAATCCAGGGCCTACGAGCAGTACTTC
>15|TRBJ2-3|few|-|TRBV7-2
CASSLGGGLTDTQYF
TGTGCCAGCAGCTTAGGAGGGGGGCTCACAGATACGCAGTATTTT
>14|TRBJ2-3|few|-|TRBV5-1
CASSSISHGDTQYF
TGCGCCAGCAGCTCCATCAGTCATGGGGATACGCAGTATTTT
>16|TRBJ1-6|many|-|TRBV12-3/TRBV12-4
CASSFRGTGDNSPLHF
TGTGCCAGCAGTTTTAGGGGGACGGGAGATAATTCACCCCTCCACTTT
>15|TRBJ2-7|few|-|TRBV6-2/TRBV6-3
CASSYGKEGTYEQYF
TGTGCCAGCAGTTACGGGAAAGAGGGAACCTACGAGCAGTACTTC
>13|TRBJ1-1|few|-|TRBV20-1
CSASSFMNTEAFF
TGCAGTGCTAGCTCCTTCATGAACACTGAAGCTTTCTTT
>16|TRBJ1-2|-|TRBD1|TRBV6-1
CASSGPGDRSVRGYTF
TGTGCCAGCAGTGGGCCCGGGGACAGGAGCGTTAGGGGCTACACCTTC
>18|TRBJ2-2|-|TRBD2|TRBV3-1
CASSQGLAGGPNTGELFF
TGTGCCAGCAGCCAAGGACTAGCGGGAGGGCCAAACACCGGGGAGCTGTTTTTT
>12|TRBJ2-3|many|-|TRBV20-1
CSSSSRTDTQYF
TGCAGTTCTAGCAGTCGCACAGATACGCAGTATTTT
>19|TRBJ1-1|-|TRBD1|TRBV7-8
CASSPNQGQGALVYTEAFF
TGTGCCAGCAGCCCTAACCAGGGGCAGGGGGCTTTGGTATACACTGAAGCTTTCTTT
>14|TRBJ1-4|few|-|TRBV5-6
CASSLSGTNEKLFF
TGTGCCAGCAGCTTGTCGGGAACTAATGAAAAACTGTTTTTT
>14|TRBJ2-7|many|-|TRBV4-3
CASSQETKSYEQYF
TGCGCCAGCAGCCAAGAAACAAAATCCTACGAGCAGTACTTC
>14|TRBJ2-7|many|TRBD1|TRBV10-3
CAITVDRGPYEQYF
TGTGCCATCACCGTGGACAGGGGACCCTACGAGCAGTACTTC
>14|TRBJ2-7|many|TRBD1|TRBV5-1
CASSWDRGRSEQYF
TGCGCCAGCAGCTGGGACAGGGGGAGAAGCGAGCAGTACTTC
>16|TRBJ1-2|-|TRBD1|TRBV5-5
CASSPTWTGGNYGYTF
TGTGCCAGCAGCCCCACCTGGACAGGGGGCAACTATGGCTACACCTTC
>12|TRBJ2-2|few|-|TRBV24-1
CATSGGPGELFF
TGTGCCACCAGTGGTGGTCCCGGGGAGCTGTTTTTT
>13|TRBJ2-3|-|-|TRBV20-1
CSARAPDVDTQYF
TGCAGTGCTAGAGCCCCGGATGTAGATACGCAGTATTTT
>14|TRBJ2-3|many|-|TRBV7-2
CASSFQSRGDTQYF
TGTGCCAGCAGCTTCCAATCGAGGGGAGATACGCAGTATTTT
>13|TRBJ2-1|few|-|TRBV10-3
CAITGGLVYEQFF
TGTGCCATCACAGGGGGACTAGTCTATGAGCAGTTCTTC
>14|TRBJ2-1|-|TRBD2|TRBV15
CATSRDFGAGEQFF
TGTGCCACCAGCAGAGATTTCGGAGCGGGAGAGCAGTTCTTC
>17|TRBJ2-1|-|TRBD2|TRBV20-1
CSARTPGTSGDYNEQFF
TGCAGTGCTAGAACTCCCGGAACTAGCGGGGACTACAATGAGCAGTTCTTC
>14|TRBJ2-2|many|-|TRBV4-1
CASSQGTRTGELFF
TGCGCCAGCAGCCAAGGCACACGCACCGGGGAGCTGTTTTTT
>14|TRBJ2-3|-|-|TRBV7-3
CASSFQGKGDTQYF
TGTGCCAGCAGCTTCCAGGGGAAGGGAGATACGCAGTATTTT
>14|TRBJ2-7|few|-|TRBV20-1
CSASQDRLFDEQYF
TGCAGTGCTAGTCAAGACAGATTATTCGACGAGCAGTACTTC
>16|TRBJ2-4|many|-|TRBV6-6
CASTKGRGIAKNIQYF
TGTGCCAGCACCAAAGGAAGGGGGATAGCCAAAAACATTCAGTACTTC
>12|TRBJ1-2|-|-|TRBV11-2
CASSLEEGQGTF
TGTGCCAGCAGCTTAGAAGAGGGTCAGGGCACCTTC
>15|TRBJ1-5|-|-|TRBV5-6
CASSSRGEDNQPQHF
TGTGCCAGCAGCTCAAGGGGGGAGGACAATCAGCCCCAGCATTTT
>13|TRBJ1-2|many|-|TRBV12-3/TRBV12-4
CASSSDSHYGYTF
TGTGCCAGCAGCTCGGACAGTCACTATGGCTACACCTTC